These 10 T cell receptor beta chains were sequenced from one sample in a study of CD8+CD57+ T cells in acquired aplastic anemia listed by TCRdb under 2018. TCRdb shows the sequencer as Illumina HiSeq 2000. TCR beta VDJ combination and CDR3 sequence profiling used genomic DNA as the template. TCRdb handled the public reads itself, with Q25 trimming in fastp and clone calling in MiXCR, and kept productive beta chains. Each CDR3 protein gets just one entry, which takes the most common genes and DNA from the rows behind it. For this sample the table gives fewer than 250,000 distinct CDR3 sequences, of which 40% to 60% were detected only once. The top ten constitute 20% of the sample. Expansion of CD8+CD57+ cells had been shown by flow cytometry in the patients chosen for sequencing. Sequencing was performed on sorted CD4+, CD8+, or CD8+CD57+ T cells (not recorded which) from PBMCs. These receptors all come from a human donor with aplastic anemia.

This clonotype came up many times. The DNA of the CDR3 is TGTGCCTGGAGTAGAGAGACAGGGGGTTCACCCCTCCACTTT. Protein sequence: CAWSRETGGSPLHF. The V call is TRBV30, the J call TRBJ1-6, with 9 nucleotides matching TRBD1. V was clipped by 2 bases and J by 9 bases; unmatched bases: 5. The CDR3 extends over 14 amino acids. The germline V gene encodes CDR1 GTSNPN and CDR2 SVGIG (reference sequence).

This clonotype was seen repeatedly, ten times or more. Here the CDR3 reads CSARGDRAREQYF. The CDR3 DNA follows: TGCAGTGCTAGAGGGGACAGGGCTCGGGAGCAGTACTTC. The chain recombines TRBV20-1 with TRBJ2-7; 9 nucleotides line up with TRBD1. Germline CDR1 DFQATT, CDR2 SNEGSKA (reference sequence). The CDR3 is 13 amino acids. V lost 1 base and J lost 7; bases outside the gene matches: 5.

This clonotype was observed a single time. In this CDR3 the conserved last residue, phenylalanine or tryptophan, is missing, so a read error is likely. The chain couples TRBV7-3 to TRBJ2-3; D ambiguous. This CDR3 comprises 14 residues. Germline V gene lookup returns CDR1 SGHTA and CDR2 FQGTGA. V was clipped by 5 bases and J by 3 bases, with 12 bases between them. For the CDR3, the DNA is TGTGCCAGCAGCCAAGGGATAGTGACAGATACGCAGTATCTT. Amino acids: CASSQGIVTDTQYL.

This clonotype is a singleton in its sample. The chain uses TRBV29-1 and TRBJ1-4, with a tentative D call TRBD1 (6 bases). Per germline, CDR1 SQVTM and CDR2 ANQGSEA. The CDR3 has 13 residues. V lost 6 bases to trimming and J lost 7 bases, with 15 bases between them. The CDR3 coding sequence is TGCAGCGTAAGGGGGGTCGGAGGTGAAAAACTGTTTTTT. Residues: CSVRGVGGEKLFF.

Comment on this clonotype: The junction shows a germline mismatch at one end, possibly a read error. CDR3 sequence reads: CAVSGRDSQETQYF. Here the CDR3 DNA reads TGTGCCGTCAGTGGCCGGGACAGCCAAGAGACCCAGTACTTC. The genes are TRBV10-3 and TRBJ2-5; 7 nucleotides match TRBD1. CDR3 size: 14 residues. Germline-derived CDR1 and CDR2 are ENHRY and SYGVKD.

This chain connects TRBV18 to TRBJ2-5; 10 nucleotides match TRBD1. This CDR3 region has 16 residues. Unmatched junction bases numbered 5, after V lost 3 bases and J lost 1 base. Germline CDR1 is KGHSH and CDR2 is LQKENI. CDR3: CASSPGQGSIQETQYF. CDR3 bases: TGTGCCAGCTCACCGGGACAGGGGTCGATCCAAGAGACCCAGTACTTC.

The V gene is TRBV6-5, the J gene TRBJ2-7; TRBD2 agrees at 12 bases. This CDR3 is 14 amino acids long. J was trimmed by 2 bases and V by 5 bases; bases with no gene match: 1. The germline CDR1 and CDR2 sequences are MNHEY and SVGAGI. CDR3 loop: CASSRTSGAYEQYF. In nucleotides, the CDR3 is TGTGCCAGCAGTCGGACTAGCGGGGCCTACGAGCAGTACTTC.

This clonotype has at least ten counts. The chain joins TRBV10-3 to TRBJ1-1; no reliable D call. The CDR3 has 15 amino acids. V was trimmed by 0 bases and J by 0 bases, leaving 8 bases between them. The germline V gene has CDR1 ENHRY and CDR2 SYGVKD. The CDR3 spells CAISESREMNTEAFF. The CDR3 DNA sequence: TGTGCCATCAGTGAGTCGAGGGAGATGAACACTGAAGCTTTCTTT.

This clonotype showed up many times. This chain uses TRBV5-8 with TRBJ2-5; no definite D call. CDR3 length: 11 residues. With 4 bases removed from V and 1 base from J, the gap between germline ends came to 2 bases. The germline CDR1 and CDR2 sequences are SGHTS and YDEGEE. As DNA, the CDR3 is TGTGCCAGCAGCATCCAAGAGACCCAGTACTTC. Its protein product is CASSIQETQYF. The whole variable domain, remainder taken from reference TRBV5-8 and TRBJ2-5, is EAGVTQSPTHLIKTRGQQATLRCSPISGHTSVYWYQQALGLGLQFLLWYDEGEERNRGNFPPRFSGRQFPNYSSELNVNALELEDSALYLCASSIQETQYFGPGTRLLVL.

This chain joins TRBV24-1 and TRBJ1-1; D unclear. Germline values: CDR1 KGHDR, CDR2 SFDVKD. Trimming stripped 8 bases from V and 3 bases from J, with 0 bases between. The CDR3 totals 9 residues. The CDR3 loop reads CATNTEAFF. The CDR3 region has the DNA TGTGCCACCAACACTGAAGCTTTCTTT.